This paragraph reports one TCR beta chain. As yet, its antigen is unknown. This CDR3 has 16 residues. With 4 bases clipped from V and 4 bases from J, the junction kept 12 bases outside the gene matches. The V gene's germline CDR1 is SGHRS and CDR2 YFSETQ. Primers for the PCR totalled 60 Vbeta and 13 Jbeta. Sequenced by immunoSEQ multiplex PCR; TCRdb stores in-frame clones only, minus some. The sample has about 200,000 clones; about 81% are singletons. This record comes from a study of cytomegalovirus exposure and HLA in healthy donors. Whole-study findings and limits: Generally TCR sequences proved uncommon, though certain public TCRs appeared in numerous donors. A later analysis linked a missense variant in DCLRE1C to the trimming of TCR beta V and J genes.

The receptor was isolated from a woman in her forties or fifties in good health and CMV-seropositive. The J gene is TRBJ1-2, the V gene TRBV5-1, with 8 bases aligning to TRBD1. The sequenced material came from PBMCs. The CDR3 is CASSGGQAINLYGYTF. The CDR3 DNA follows: TGCGCCAGCAGCGGGGGACAGGCAATAAATCTCTATGGCTACACCTTC.